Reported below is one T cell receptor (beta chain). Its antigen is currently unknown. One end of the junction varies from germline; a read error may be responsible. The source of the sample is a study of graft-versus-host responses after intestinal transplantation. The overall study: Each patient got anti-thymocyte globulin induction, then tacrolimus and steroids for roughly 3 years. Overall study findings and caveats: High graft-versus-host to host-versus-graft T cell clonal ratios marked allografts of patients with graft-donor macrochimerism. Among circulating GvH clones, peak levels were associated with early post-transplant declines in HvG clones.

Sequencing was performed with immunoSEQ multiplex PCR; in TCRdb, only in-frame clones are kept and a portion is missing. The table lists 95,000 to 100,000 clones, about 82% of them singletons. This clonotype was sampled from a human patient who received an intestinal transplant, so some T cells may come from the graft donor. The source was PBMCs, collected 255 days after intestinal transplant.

The CDR3 is CASSLALEVGTQYF. Here the CDR3 DNA reads TGTGCTAGCAGCTTAGCGCTAGAAGTGGGGACCCAGTACTTC. The chain joins TRBV7-7 to TRBJ2-5; maybe TRBD2 (5 bases). CDR1 and CDR2 from the germline V gene are SSHAT and FNYEAQ (reference sequence). The CDR3 is made up of 14 amino acids. The entire variable domain, with the rest obtained from reference TRBV7-7 and TRBJ2-5, is as follows: GAGVSQSPRYKVTKRGQDVTLRCDPISSHATLYWYQQALGQGPEFLTYFNYEAQPDKSGLPSDRFSAERPEGSISTLTIQRTEQRDSAMYRCASSLALEVGTQYFGPGTRLLVL.